What follows describes a single T cell receptor (beta chain). Its specific antigen is unknown. No much larger clone exists at a distance of one base, and base qualities are not known. The sample originates from a study of blood T cell repertoires in COVID-19 (dated by TCRdb to the early 2020s). Background for the entire study: Samples covering the acute and convalescent phases of COVID-19 were provided by collaborators in the United States, Italy and Spain. The material from the prospective study consisted of cDNA or gDNA derived from T cells, B-cell-depleted T cells, or PBMCs. The sample metadata nearly always contained a de-identified subject ID, COVID-19 status, age in years and sex. Where available, HLA class I and class II types were taken from metadata supplied by the sample provider and were not determined by assay-based typing. The dataset comprised deeply sampled blood TCRbeta repertoires from subjects exposed to, actively infected with, or recovered from COVID-19. The repertoires were released in a freely available public database intended as a resource for research on the immune response to SARS-CoV-2. Samples came from the ongoing ImmuneRACE study (first 160 participants) plus 1,254 subjects from 6 global collaborators.

TCRbeta CDR3 regions were amplified from genomic DNA using the immunoSEQ Assay, a bias-controlled multiplex PCR. Per the original workflow: Nucleated cell counts per sample were estimated from amplification of reference gene primers within the assay. To quantify the absolute abundance of each unique TCRbeta CDR3 rearrangement, sequence reads were collapsed and filtered. Productive Simpson clonality was computed per sample as the square root of Simpson's diversity index over productive rearrangements. The table was pulled from immuneACCESS by TCRdb, which kept in-frame rearrangements only. Such tables lose some clones; where checked, under half of the loss comes from unresolved V genes, and the rest has no known cause. That table furnishes V, J and clone size, whereas the DNA furnished D and trimming. The sample table contains 150,000 to 190,000 clones; only one count was recorded for approximately 80% of them. The top ten hold 3.7% of the sample.

Each collaborating institution followed its own protocols to collect whole blood in K2EDTA tubes. Collaborator samples were shipped for TCRbeta analysis as frozen whole blood, isolated PBMCs, or DNA extracted from either sample type. The CDR3 covers 12 residues, taking in both the cysteine and the phenylalanine. Of all the DNA, just the CDR3 is kept, 36 bases in frame from base 1. V and J are truncated by 6 bases and 5 bases respectively, leaving an intervening sequence of 9 bases. Via the germline V gene, CDR1 is MNHEY and CDR2 SVGAGI. Study-wide conclusions, independent of this receptor: How much clinical and demographic metadata was included differed by source and by participant, and the metadata was provided uncurated.

The chain employs TRBV6-5 and TRBJ2-3; TRBD1 is a weak D gene call, 5 bases matching. The sample consisted of peripheral blood. The source of this sequence is a woman older than 75 with acute or convalescent COVID-19. The CDR3 reads as follows: CASRGQGDTQYF. The DNA is TGTGCCAGCAGGGGGCAAGGAGATACGCAGTATTTT.